The 22 T cell receptor beta chains below were found in one sample sequenced in a study of CD8+CD57+ T cells in acquired aplastic anemia (dated by TCRdb to 2016 to 2019). Sequenced on an Illumina HiSeq 2000. Genomic DNA was used as template for profiling of TCR beta VDJ combinations and CDR3 sequences. Starting from the raw public reads, TCRdb applied fastp trimming at Q25, assembled clones with MiXCR and retained in-frame beta chains. Records with the same CDR3 protein are collapsed into one entry carrying the most frequent genes and DNA. A total of about 110,000 distinct CDR3 sequences appear in this sample, about half of them only once. About 32% of the sample is held by the ten biggest clonotypes. The specimen sequenced was sorted CD4+, CD8+, or CD8+CD57+ T cells (not recorded which) from PBMCs. The origin of the receptors is a human donor in good health, serving as a control.

The gene calls are TRBV10-3 and TRBJ2-7; D might be TRBD1 (5 bases). Deletions cut 10 bases from V and 3 bases from J, with 16 bases between. The CDR3 has 13 amino acids. The germline CDR1 and CDR2 sequences are ENHRY and SYGVKD. The CDR3 DNA follows: TGTGCCACCGCGTTTTTAAGGGGCTACGAGCAGTACTTC. Its translation is CATAFLRGYEQYF.

This rearrangement joins TRBV7-2 to TRBJ2-2; D ambiguous. This CDR3 has 13 amino acids. V was shortened by 5 bases and J by 7 bases, with 11 bases between the two germline ends. Per the germline V gene, CDR1 is SGHTA and CDR2 is FQGNSA. The CDR3 reads CASSLTSVGELFF. The CDR3 DNA reads as TGTGCCAGCAGCCTTACGAGCGTCGGGGAGCTGTTTTTT.

V and J are TRBV11-2 and TRBJ1-5; D is perhaps TRBD1 (5 bases). V lost 1 base, J lost 2 bases, and 12 bases lay in between. CDR1 SGHAT and CDR2 FQNNGV come from the germline V gene. The CDR3 extends over 16 amino acids. CDR3 loop: CASSLGSRAGNQPQHF. DNA of the CDR3: TGTGCCAGCAGCTTAGGGTCCAGGGCTGGCAATCAGCCCCAGCATTTT.

V is TRBV4-2 and J is TRBJ1-2, with TRBD1 matching over 9 bases. The CDR3 runs 16 residues. The germline V gene has CDR1 LGHNA and CDR2 YNFKEQ. Trimming removed 2 bases from V and 1 base from J; junction bases left unmatched: 5. CDR3 amino acids: CASSQPGTGNNYGYTF. As DNA, the CDR3 is TGTGCCAGCAGCCAACCAGGGACAGGGAATAACTATGGCTACACCTTC.

The V call is TRBV29-1, the J call TRBJ1-3; D gene unclear. V was clipped by 3 bases and J by 0 bases, with 9 bases between them. The CDR3 loop spans 14 amino acids. Germline assignment: CDR1 SQVTM and CDR2 ANQGSEA. The CDR3, as DNA: TGCAGCGTTGATTTGGATAGCTCTGGAAACACCATATATTTT. As protein: CSVDLDSSGNTIYF. The variable domain in full, completed from reference TRBV29-1 and TRBJ1-3, reads SAVISQKPSRDICQRGTSLTIQCQVDSQVTMMFWYRQQPGQSLTLIATANQGSEATYESGFVIDKFPISRPNLTFSTLTVSNMSPEDSSIYLCSVDLDSSGNTIYFGEGSWLTVV.

The V and J genes are TRBV5-1 and TRBJ1-1; TRBD1 agrees at 7 bases. Germline loops: CDR1 SGHRS, CDR2 YFSETQ. Trimming removed 4 bases from V and 3 bases from J; junction bases left unmatched: 0. CDR3 length equals 12 residues. The CDR3 loop reads CASSGTDTEAFF. For the CDR3, the DNA is TGCGCCAGCAGCGGGACAGACACTGAAGCTTTCTTT.

Many counts were recorded for this clonotype. This rearrangement joins TRBV3-1 to TRBJ2-7, with 7 bases identical to TRBD1. CDR1 LGHDT and CDR2 YNNKEL come from the germline V gene (reference sequence). After removal of 0 bases from V and 5 bases from J, the junction contained 10 bases not matched to a gene. This CDR3 region has 16 residues. CDR3 coding DNA: TGTGCCAGCAGCCAAGATGGGAGACAGGGTTGGGACGAGCAGTACTTC. It yields the protein CASSQDGRQGWDEQYF.

V gene TRBV3-1 combines with J gene TRBJ1-2; D is undetermined. The CDR3 is 13 residues long. V dropped 1 base and J dropped 6 bases, with 9 bases sitting between them. Looked up from germline, CDR1 is LGHDT and CDR2 is YNNKEL (reference sequence). CDR3 in amino acids: CASSQASQDGYTF. The CDR3 coding sequence is TGTGCCAGCAGCCAAGCGAGCCAGGATGGCTACACCTTC.

On this clonotype: The CDR3 carries no conserved terminal phenylalanine or tryptophan, so it likely arises from a read error. The rearrangement uses TRBV10-3 and TRBJ2-3, with TRBD1 matching over 11 bases. Germline V gene lookup returns CDR1 ENHRY and CDR2 SYGVKD. The CDR3 has 14 residues. Trimming removed 6 bases from V and 8 bases from J; junction bases left unmatched: 7. CDR3 loop: CAIRPGQGGGTQYL. The CDR3 bases are TGTGCCATCAGGCCGGGACAGGGGGGTGGTACGCAGTATCTT.

This clonotype was picked up many times. The V call is TRBV5-8, the J call TRBJ1-3; D ambiguous. The CDR3 is made up of 14 amino acids. V was cut by 0 bases and J by 6 bases, with 10 bases left in between. Germline V lookup: CDR1 SGHTS, CDR2 YDEGEE. The CDR3 sequence: CASSLEQYPNTIYF. Here the CDR3 DNA reads TGTGCCAGCAGCTTGGAACAGTACCCAAACACCATATATTTT.

This clonotype was recorded only once. The chain employs TRBV7-2 and TRBJ2-3, with TRBD2 matching 9 bases. With 4 bases clipped from V and 4 bases from J, the junction kept 6 bases outside the gene matches. There are 15 residues in the CDR3. Per germline, CDR1 SGHTA and CDR2 FQGNSA. CDR3 sequence (DNA): TGTGCCAGCAGCTCTACTCCTAGCGGGGCAGATACGCAGTATTTT. Its protein is CASSSTPSGADTQYF.

This clonotype appeared a single time. J is TRBJ1-5 and V is TRBV2; no firm D call. Germline CDR1 is SNHLY and CDR2 is FYNNEI. The CDR3 has 14 amino acids. Trimming stripped 8 bases from V and 2 bases from J, with 13 bases between. The CDR3: CASAQLFGNQPQHF. CDR3 bases: TGTGCCAGCGCGCAGCTTTTTGGCAATCAGCCCCAGCATTTT.

The rearrangement links TRBV2 to TRBJ1-2, with D possibly matching TRBD1 (6 bases). The CDR3 spans 12 residues. Germline CDR1 is SNHLY and CDR2 is FYNNEI. V gave up 7 bases and J gave up 6 bases, with 12 bases separating them. This chain's CDR3 is CASMMTGNGYTF. In DNA, the CDR3 is TGTGCCAGCATGATGACAGGAAATGGCTACACCTTC.

This clonotype was counted ten times or more. The chain combines TRBV20-1 with TRBJ1-1; D possibly corresponds to TRBD1 (5 bases). Germline loops: CDR1 DFQATT, CDR2 SNEGSKA (reference sequence). There are 13 residues in the CDR3. The ends were cut back, 6 bases at V and 1 base at J, with 12 bases in the middle. The CDR3 sequence is CSARRGENTEAFF. The CDR3 DNA reads TGCAGTGCCCGGCGGGGGGAGAACACTGAAGCTTTCTTT.

This sequence joins TRBV7-8 and TRBJ2-7; 8 positions match TRBD2. This CDR3 is 12 amino acids long. With V trimmed by 9 bases and J by 0 bases, 1 base remained unmatched. Germline V gene sequence: CDR1 SGHVS, CDR2 FQNEAQ. DNA for the CDR3: TGTGCCAGTACTAGCGGCTCCTACGAGCAGTACTTC. Translating gives CASTSGSYEQYF.

The rearrangement uses TRBV10-3 and TRBJ2-3; D uncertain. The ends were cut back, 5 bases at V and 6 bases at J, with 6 bases in the middle. Germline assignment: CDR1 ENHRY and CDR2 SYGVKD. The CDR3 is 11 residues long. The CDR3 sequence is CAISRADTQYF. In DNA form, the CDR3 reads TGTGCCATCAGTCGCGCGGATACGCAGTATTTT.

This chain links TRBV10-2 with TRBJ1-6, with unresolved D. The CDR3 covers 11 residues. Per germline, CDR1 WSHSY and CDR2 SAAADI. Trimming removed 0 bases from V and 10 bases from J, with 1 base in between. Written as DNA, the CDR3 is TGCGCCAGCAGTGAGTCATCACCCCTCCACTTT. It codes for CASSESSPLHF.

V gene TRBV20-1 combines with J gene TRBJ2-7; 8 bases map to TRBD1. The ends lost 7 bases at V and 5 bases at J; junction bases unmatched: 10. The CDR3 totals 13 residues. From germline, CDR1 is DFQATT and CDR2 SNEGSKA (reference sequence). CDR3 protein: CSGMGTGDNEQYF. CDR3 coding DNA: TGCAGTGGGATGGGGACAGGCGACAACGAGCAGTACTTC.

This chain connects TRBV7-8 to TRBJ2-7, with D perhaps matching TRBD1 (5 bases). This CDR3 contains 12 residues. The V gene lost 4 bases and the J gene lost 6 bases, with 10 bases spanning the gap. The germline gives CDR1 SGHVS, CDR2 FQNEAQ. CDR3 sequence (DNA): TGTGCCAGCAGCTCCGACAGATTCGAGCAGTACTTC. Translation: CASSSDRFEQYF. Variable domain in full (rest from reference TRBV7-8 and TRBJ2-7): GAGVSQSPRYKVAKRGQDVALRCDPISGHVSLFWYQQALGQGPEFLTYFQNEAQLDKSGLPSDRFFAERPEGSVSTLKIQRTQQEDSAVYLCASSSDRFEQYFGPGTRLTVT.

This clonotype was counted a single time. The CDR3 here is CATSRVTGGNEQFF. The CDR3 DNA follows: TGTGCCACCAGCAGGGTTACAGGGGGCAATGAGCAGTTCTTC. V and J are TRBV15 and TRBJ2-1; 8 bases align to TRBD1. Germline V gene data show CDR1 as LNHNV and CDR2 as YYDKDF (reference sequence). V was pared by 3 bases and J by 6 bases, with 4 bases of the junction left unmatched. This CDR3 contains 14 residues.

A note on this clonotype: A much larger clone differs by one base, so this may be a read error. CDR3 residues: CASGLVRGTEAFF. CDR3 coding DNA: TGTGCCAGCGGCTTGGTCAGGGGCACTGAAGCTTTCTTT. The chain couples TRBV5-6 to TRBJ1-1; TRBD1 is a possible D gene (6 bases). The CDR3 consists of 13 residues. From germline, CDR1 is SGHDT and CDR2 YYEEEE.

The chain recombines TRBV24-1 with TRBJ1-2, with D uncertain. The CDR3 length is 15 residues. Germline-derived CDR1 and CDR2 are KGHDR and SFDVKD. The V end was cut by 9 bases, the J end by 6 bases, with 22 bases between. CDR3 DNA: TGTGCCACCGCAACCACCGAAAAGGGAGCACATGGCTACACCTTC. Its protein product is CATATTEKGAHGYTF.